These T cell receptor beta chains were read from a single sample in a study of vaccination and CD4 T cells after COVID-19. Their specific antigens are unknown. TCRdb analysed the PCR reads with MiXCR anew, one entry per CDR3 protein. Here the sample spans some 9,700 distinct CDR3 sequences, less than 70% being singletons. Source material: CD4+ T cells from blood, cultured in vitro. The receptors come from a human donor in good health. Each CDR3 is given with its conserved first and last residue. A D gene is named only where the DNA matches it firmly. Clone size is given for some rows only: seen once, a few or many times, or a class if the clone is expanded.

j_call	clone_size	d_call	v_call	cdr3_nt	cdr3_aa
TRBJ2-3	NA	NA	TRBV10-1	TGCGCCAGCAGCCGGGGGACCACAGATACGCAGTATTTT	CASSRGTTDTQYF
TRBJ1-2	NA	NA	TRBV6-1	TGTGCCACCCATCGGACAGTACTTAACTATGGCTACACCTTC	CATHRTVLNYGYTF
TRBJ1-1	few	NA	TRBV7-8	TGTGCCAGCAGCCCACACAGTCCAGGGGACACTGAAGCTTTCTTT	CASSPHSPGDTEAFF
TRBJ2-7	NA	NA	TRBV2	TGTGCCAGCACTATAATGACAGCCTACGAGCAGTACTTC	CASTIMTAYEQYF
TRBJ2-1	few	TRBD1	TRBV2	TGTGCCAGCAGAGCACAGGGGTATAGGTTCTTC	CASRAQGYRFF
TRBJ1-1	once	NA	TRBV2	TGTGCCAGCAGGATTAAAACTGAAGCTTTCTTT	CASRIKTEAFF
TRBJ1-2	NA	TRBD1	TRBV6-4	TGTGCCAGCAGTGCCCGACAGGGGGACTATGGCTACACCTTC	CASSARQGDYGYTF
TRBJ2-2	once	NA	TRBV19	TGTGCCAGCCAGCTTACGGTACTGAACACCGGGGAGCTGTTTTTT	CASQLTVLNTGELFF
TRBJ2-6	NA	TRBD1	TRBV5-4	TGTGCCAGCAGCTTGGGATTACAGGGGACGGATGGGGCCAACGTCCTGACTTTC	CASSLGLQGTDGANVLTF
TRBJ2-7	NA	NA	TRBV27	TGTGCCAGCAGTCCCCAGGACGGCTCCTACGAGCAGTACTTC	CASSPQDGSYEQYF
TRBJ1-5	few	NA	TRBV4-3	TGCGCCAGCAGCCAAGATCTGGGCGGTCAGCCCCAGCATTTT	CASSQDLGGQPQHF
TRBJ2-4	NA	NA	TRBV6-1	TGTGCCAGCAGTGAAATCAGCTTCGGGTCCAAAAACATTCAGTACTTC	CASSEISFGSKNIQYF
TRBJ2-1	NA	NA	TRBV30	TGTGCCTGGAGGGGACACCTACGAAATGAGCAGTTCTTC	CAWRGHLRNEQFF
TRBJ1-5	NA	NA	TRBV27	TGTGCCAGCAGTTTCGCTGGCAATCAGCCCCAGCATTTT	CASSFAGNQPQHF
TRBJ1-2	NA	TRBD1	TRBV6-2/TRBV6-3	TGTGCCAGCAGACCTCCCGGGACAGGGTTTGGCTACACCTTC	CASRPPGTGFGYTF
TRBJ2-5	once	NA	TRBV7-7	TGTGCCAGCAGCCCTACTGAGGGGCGGCTCCAAGAGACCCAGTACTTC	CASSPTEGRLQETQYF
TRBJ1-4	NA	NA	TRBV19	TGTGCCAGTAGTGGAGCGGGGGCTAGGGAAAAACTGTTTTTT	CASSGAGAREKLFF
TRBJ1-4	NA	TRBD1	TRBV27	TGTGCCAGCAAACCCACTAGAGGGGGCGCCCGGGAAAAACTGTTTTTT	CASKPTRGGAREKLFF
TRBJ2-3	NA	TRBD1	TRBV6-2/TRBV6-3	TGTGCCAGCAGTTCTCAGGGGGCTAGCACAGATACGCAGTATTTT	CASSSQGASTDTQYF
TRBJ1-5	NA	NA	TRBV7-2	TGTGCCAGCAGCGAGGGGTCTTGGTTGGCCCAGCATTTT	CASSEGSWLAQHF
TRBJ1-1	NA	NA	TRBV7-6	TGTGCCAGCAGCTTAACTGGCTGGACTGAAGCTTTCTTT	CASSLTGWTEAFF
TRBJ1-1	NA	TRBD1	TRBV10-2	TGCGCCAGCGAAGGGACAGTTGAAGCTTTCTTT	CASEGTVEAFF